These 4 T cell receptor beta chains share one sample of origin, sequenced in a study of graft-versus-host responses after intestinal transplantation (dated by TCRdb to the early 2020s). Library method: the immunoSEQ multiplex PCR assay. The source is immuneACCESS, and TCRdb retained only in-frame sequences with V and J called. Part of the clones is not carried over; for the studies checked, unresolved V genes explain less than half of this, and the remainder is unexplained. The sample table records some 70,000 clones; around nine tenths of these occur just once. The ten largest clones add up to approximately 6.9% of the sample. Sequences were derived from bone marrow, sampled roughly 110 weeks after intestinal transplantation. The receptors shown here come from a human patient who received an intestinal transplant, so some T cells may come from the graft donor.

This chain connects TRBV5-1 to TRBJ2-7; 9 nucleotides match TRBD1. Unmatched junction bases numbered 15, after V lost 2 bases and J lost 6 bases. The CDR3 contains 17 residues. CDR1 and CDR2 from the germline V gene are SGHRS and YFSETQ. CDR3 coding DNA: TGCGCCAGCAGCTTATACCCAGGGGGACAGGGAAATAGCGAGCAGTACTTC. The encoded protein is CASSLYPGGQGNSEQYF.

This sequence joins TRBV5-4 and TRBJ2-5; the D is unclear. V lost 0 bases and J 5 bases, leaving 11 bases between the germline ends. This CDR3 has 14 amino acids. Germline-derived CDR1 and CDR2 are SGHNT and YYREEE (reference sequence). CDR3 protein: CASSLVQRRETQYF. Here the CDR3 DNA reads TGTGCCAGCAGCTTGGTGCAGCGTCGGGAGACCCAGTACTTC.

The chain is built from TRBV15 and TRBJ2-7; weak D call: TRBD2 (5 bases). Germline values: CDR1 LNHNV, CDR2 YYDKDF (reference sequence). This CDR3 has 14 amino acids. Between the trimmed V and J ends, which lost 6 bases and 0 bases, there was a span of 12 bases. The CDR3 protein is CATRPLAGSYEQYF. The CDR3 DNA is TGTGCCACCAGACCTCTAGCCGGCTCCTACGAGCAGTACTTC.

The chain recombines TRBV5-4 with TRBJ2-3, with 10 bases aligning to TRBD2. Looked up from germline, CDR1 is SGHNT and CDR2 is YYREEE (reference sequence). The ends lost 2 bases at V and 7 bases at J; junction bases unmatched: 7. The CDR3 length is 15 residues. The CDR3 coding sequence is TGTGCCAGCAGCTTAGTAGCGGGAGGAGTTAATACGCAGTATTTT. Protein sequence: CASSLVAGGVNTQYF.